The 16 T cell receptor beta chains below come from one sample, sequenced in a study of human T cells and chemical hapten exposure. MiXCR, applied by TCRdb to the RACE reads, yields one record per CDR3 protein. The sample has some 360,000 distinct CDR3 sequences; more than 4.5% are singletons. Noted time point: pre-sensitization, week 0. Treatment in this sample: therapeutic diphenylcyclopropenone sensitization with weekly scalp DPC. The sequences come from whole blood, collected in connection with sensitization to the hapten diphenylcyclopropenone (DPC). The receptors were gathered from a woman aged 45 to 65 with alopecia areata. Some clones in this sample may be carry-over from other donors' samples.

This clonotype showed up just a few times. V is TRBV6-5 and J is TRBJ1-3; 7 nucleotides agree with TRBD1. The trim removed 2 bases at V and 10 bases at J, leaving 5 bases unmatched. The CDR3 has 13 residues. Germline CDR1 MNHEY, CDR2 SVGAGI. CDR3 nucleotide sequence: TGTGCCAGCAGTTACAGTCAGGGGGGGACCATATATTTT. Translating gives CASSYSQGGTIYF.

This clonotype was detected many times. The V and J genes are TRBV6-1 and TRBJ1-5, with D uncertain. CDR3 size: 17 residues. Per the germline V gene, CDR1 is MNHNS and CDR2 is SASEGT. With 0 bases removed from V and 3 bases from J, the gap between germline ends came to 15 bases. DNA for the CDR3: TGTGCCAGCAGTGAAGCAGGCGGGCCTGGGGACAATCAGCCCCAGCATTTT. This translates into CASSEAGGPGDNQPQHF.

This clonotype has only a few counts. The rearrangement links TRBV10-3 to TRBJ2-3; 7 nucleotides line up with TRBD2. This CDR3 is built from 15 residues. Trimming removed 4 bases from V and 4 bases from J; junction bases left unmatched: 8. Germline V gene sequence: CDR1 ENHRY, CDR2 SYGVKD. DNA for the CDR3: TGTGCCATCAGTGTGTCCCGGGAGGAGGCAGATACGCAGTATTTT. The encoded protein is CAISVSREEADTQYF.

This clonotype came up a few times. The CDR3 nucleotides are TGCAGCGTTGAAGTACGAGTAGGGACAGGGGCAGATACGCAGTATTTT. This translates into CSVEVRVGTGADTQYF. This chain links TRBV29-1 with TRBJ2-3, with 10 nucleotides matching TRBD1. Germline CDR1 is SQVTM and CDR2 is ANQGSEA. The CDR3 length is 16 residues. V was clipped by 1 base and J by 4 bases; unmatched bases: 8.

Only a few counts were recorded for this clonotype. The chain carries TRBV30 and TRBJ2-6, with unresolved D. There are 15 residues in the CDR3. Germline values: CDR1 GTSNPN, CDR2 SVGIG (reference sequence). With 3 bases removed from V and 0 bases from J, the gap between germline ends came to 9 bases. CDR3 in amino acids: CAWSLLASGANVLTF. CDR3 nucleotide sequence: TGTGCCTGGAGCCTTTTAGCCTCTGGGGCCAACGTCCTGACTTTC.

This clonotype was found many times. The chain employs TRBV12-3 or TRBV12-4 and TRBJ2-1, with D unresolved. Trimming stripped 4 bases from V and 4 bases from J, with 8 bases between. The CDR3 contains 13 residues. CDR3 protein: CASSSLTYNEQFF. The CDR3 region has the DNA TGTGCCAGCAGTTCCCTGACTTACAATGAGCAGTTCTTC.

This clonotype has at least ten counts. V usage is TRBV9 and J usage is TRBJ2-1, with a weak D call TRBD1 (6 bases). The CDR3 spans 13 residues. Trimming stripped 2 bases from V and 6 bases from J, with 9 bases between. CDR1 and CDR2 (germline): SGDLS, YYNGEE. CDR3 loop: CASSVLGGNEQFF. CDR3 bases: TGTGCCAGCAGCGTTCTAGGGGGCAATGAGCAGTTCTTC.

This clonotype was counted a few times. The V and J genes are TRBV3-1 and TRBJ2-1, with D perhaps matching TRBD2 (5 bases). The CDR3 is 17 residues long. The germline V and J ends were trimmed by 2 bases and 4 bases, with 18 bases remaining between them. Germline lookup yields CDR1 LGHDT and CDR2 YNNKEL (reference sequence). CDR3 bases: TGTGCCAGCAGCCAACTACCGGGATCCACGTCTTACAATGAGCAGTTCTTC. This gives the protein CASSQLPGSTSYNEQFF.

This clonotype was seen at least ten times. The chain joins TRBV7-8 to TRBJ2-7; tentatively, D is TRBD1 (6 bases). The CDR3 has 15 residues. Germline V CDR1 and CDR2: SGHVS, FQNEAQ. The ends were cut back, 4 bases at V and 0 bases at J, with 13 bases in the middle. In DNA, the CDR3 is TGTGCCAGCAGCTCGAAGGACAGCCTCTCCTACGAGCAGTACTTC. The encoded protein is CASSSKDSLSYEQYF. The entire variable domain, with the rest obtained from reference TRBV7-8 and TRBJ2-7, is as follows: GAGVSQSPRYKVAKRGQDVALRCDPISGHVSLFWYQQALGQGPEFLTYFQNEAQLDKSGLPSDRFFAERPEGSVSTLKIQRTQQEDSAVYLCASSSKDSLSYEQYFGPGTRLTVT.

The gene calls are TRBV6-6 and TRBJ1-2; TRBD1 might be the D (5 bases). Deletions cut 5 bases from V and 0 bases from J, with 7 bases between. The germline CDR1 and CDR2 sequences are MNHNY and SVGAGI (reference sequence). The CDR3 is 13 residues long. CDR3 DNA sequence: TGTGCCAGCAGTCAGGGAGCTAACTATGGCTACACCTTC. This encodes CASSQGANYGYTF.

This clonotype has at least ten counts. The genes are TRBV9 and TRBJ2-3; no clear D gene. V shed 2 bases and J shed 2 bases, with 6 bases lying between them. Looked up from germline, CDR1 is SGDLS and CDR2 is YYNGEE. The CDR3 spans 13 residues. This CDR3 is CASSVQITDTQYF. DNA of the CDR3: TGTGCCAGCAGCGTCCAGATCACAGATACGCAGTATTTT.

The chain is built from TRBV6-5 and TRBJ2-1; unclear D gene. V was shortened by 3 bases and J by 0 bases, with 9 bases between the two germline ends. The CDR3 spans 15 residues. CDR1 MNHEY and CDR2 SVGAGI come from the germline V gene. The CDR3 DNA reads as TGTGCCAGCAGTTATCGTCCTAGCTCCTACAATGAGCAGTTCTTC. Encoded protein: CASSYRPSSYNEQFF.

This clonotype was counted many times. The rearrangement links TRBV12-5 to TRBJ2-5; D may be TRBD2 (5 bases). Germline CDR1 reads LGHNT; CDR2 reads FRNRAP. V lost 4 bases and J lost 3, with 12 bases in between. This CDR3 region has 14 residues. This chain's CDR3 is CASGYHLREETQYF. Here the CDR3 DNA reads TGTGCTAGTGGTTACCACTTGAGGGAAGAGACCCAGTACTTC.

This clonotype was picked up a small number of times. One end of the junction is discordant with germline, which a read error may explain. The CDR3 protein is CATDEVSNEQYF. In DNA form, the CDR3 reads TGTGCCACGGACGAGGTCTCCAACGAGCAGTACTTC. V is TRBV6-1 and J is TRBJ2-7; D not resolved. Germline CDR1 and CDR2: MNHNS and SASEGT. CDR3 length: 12 amino acids.

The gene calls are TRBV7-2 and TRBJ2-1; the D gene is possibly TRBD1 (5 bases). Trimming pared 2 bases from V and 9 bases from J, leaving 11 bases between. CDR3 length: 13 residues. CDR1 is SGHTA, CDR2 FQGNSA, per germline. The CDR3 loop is CASSLKGAGEQFF. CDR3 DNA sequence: TGTGCCAGCAGCTTAAAAGGGGCAGGTGAGCAGTTCTTC.

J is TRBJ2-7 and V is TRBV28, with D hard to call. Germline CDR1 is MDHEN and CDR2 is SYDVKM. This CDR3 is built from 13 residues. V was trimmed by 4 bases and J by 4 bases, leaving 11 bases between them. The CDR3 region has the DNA TGTGCCAGCAGTTCCGCTCCTGTGTACGAGCAGTACTTC. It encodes CASSSAPVYEQYF.